The subject of this entry is one T cell receptor (beta chain). Its antigen is unidentified. The source of the sample is a study of cytomegalovirus exposure and HLA in healthy donors. Study-wide points: TCR beta V segments were, for the most part, productive about 87% or about 30% of the time in an earlier analysis. V- and J-gene trimming in TCR beta was tied to a missense DCLRE1C variant by an analysis performed later.

Unrecorded immune exposure was likely among donors, who were nominally healthy when sampled. The PCR ran on 60 Vbeta and 13 Jbeta primers. Clones were sequenced by immunoSEQ multiplex PCR, and TCRdb holds only the in-frame ones, with some missing. Of some 170,000 clones listed, around 80% were seen once; the top ten hold under 2.5%. CDR3 size: 14 residues. J gave up 12 bases and V 5 bases, and 7 bases lay outside the gene matches. Germline assignment: CDR1 SGHTA and CDR2 FQGNSA. The chain couples TRBV7-2 to TRBJ2-4, with 13 bases that match TRBD2. The sample consisted of PBMCs. The TCR sequence derives from a man between 40 and 49 years old in good health and CMV-seronegative. The CDR3 region has the DNA TGTGCCAGCAGCCCGGGACTAGCGGGAACCAGTCAGTACTTC. Protein sequence: CASSPGLAGTSQYF.